This T cell receptor (beta chain) came from a study of control samples from healthy donors and cancer patients. With regard to this clone: This sample includes further DNA sequences coding for the same CDR3.

Sequenced by immunoSEQ multiplex PCR; TCRdb stores in-frame clones only, minus some. This table holds about 53,000 clones, 75% to 90% found once. The CDR3 totals 15 residues. CDR1 is SGHRS and CDR2 is YFSETQ in the germline V gene. The ends were cut back, 4 bases at V and 13 bases at J, with 24 bases in the middle. The source of this sequence is a man aged 60 to 69 with head and neck cancer. Specimen: PBMCs. The chain has TRBV5-1 and TRBJ1-5; possibly TRBD1 for D (6 bases). The DNA for the CDR3 is TGCGCCAGCAGCATTATGCCAGGGGCCGCTGGGCCTCAGCATTTT. It is translated as CASSIMPGAAGPQHF. Full variable domain (missing parts from reference TRBV5-1 and TRBJ1-5): KAGVTQTPRYLIKTRGQQVTLSCSPISGHRSVSWYQQTPGQGLQFLFEYFSETQRNKGNFPGRFSGRQFSNSRSEMNVSTLELGDSALYLCASSIMPGAAGPQHFGDGTRLSIL.